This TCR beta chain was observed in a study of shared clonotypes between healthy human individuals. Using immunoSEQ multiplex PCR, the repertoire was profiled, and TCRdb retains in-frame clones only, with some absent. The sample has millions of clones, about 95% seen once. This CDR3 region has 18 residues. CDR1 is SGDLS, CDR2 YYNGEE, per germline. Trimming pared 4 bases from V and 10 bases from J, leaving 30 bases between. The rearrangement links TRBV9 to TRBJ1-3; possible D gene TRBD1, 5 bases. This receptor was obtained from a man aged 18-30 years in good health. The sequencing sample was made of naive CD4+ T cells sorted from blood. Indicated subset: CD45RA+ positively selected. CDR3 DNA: TGTGCCAGCAGCCCCCCAGGGAACTTATTCTCTGGCGGGTTGACCATATATTTT. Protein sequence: CASSPPGNLFSGGLTIYF.